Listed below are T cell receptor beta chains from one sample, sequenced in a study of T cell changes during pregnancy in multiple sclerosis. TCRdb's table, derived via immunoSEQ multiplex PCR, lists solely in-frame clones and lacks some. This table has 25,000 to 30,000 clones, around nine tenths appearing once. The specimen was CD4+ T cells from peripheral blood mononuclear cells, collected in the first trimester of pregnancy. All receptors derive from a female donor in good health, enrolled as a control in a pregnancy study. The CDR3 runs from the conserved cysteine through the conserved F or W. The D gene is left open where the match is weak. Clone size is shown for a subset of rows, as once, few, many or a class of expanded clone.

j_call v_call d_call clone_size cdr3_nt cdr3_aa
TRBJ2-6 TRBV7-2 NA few TGTGCCAGCAGCCTCGGACAGTCCTCTGGGGCCAACGTCCTGACTTTC CASSLGQSSGANVLTF
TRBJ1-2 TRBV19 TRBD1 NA TGTGCCAGTAGTGTAACGACAGGGGGCGGGAACTATGGCTACACCTTC CASSVTTGGGNYGYTF
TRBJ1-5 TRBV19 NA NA TGTGCCAGTAGTATTGGCCTCTTGCAGCCCCAGCATTTT CASSIGLLQPQHF
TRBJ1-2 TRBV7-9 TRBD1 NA TGTGCCAGCAGCTTCGTTGTAGGGGGCTCCTATGGCTACACCTTC CASSFVVGGSYGYTF
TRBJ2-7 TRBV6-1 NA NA TGTGCCAGCAGAGCCGCCAACTCCTACGAGCAGTACTTC CASRAANSYEQYF
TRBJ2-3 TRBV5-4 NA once TGTGCCAGCAGCTTGCGGGGGGCGGGTGATACGCAGTATTTT CASSLRGAGDTQYF
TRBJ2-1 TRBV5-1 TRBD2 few TGCGCCAGCGCTAGGGTAGCGGGGAACAATGAGCAGTTCTTC CASARVAGNNEQFF
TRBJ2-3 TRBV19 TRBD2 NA TGTGCCAGTAACTGGGGAGGGCGGACAGATACGCAGTATTTT CASNWGGRTDTQYF
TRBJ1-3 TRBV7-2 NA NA TGTGCCAGCAGCCGACCGGGGTTCGGAAACACCATATATTTT CASSRPGFGNTIYF
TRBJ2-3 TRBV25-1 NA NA TGTGCCAGCAGTGAATCTTGGCACCCACACACAGATACGCAGTATTTT CASSESWHPHTDTQYF
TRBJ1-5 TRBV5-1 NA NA TGCGCCAGCAGCGAGGGGGGGAGCAATCAGCCCCAGCATTTT CASSEGGSNQPQHF
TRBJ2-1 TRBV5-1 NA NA TGCGCCAGCCGAATTGACTTTTATGAGCAGTTCTTC CASRIDFYEQFF
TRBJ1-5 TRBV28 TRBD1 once TGTGCCAGCAGTTTGGGACAGGGGAGTGAGCCCCAGCATTTT CASSLGQGSEPQHF
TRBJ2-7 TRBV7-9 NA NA TGTGCCAGCAGCCAACAGGGCACCGAGCAGTACTTC CASSQQGTEQYF
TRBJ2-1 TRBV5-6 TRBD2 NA TGTGCCAGCAGCTACGGGACTAGAAATGAGCAGTTCTTC CASSYGTRNEQFF
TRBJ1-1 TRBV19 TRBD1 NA TGTGCCAGTAGTTGGGACAGGGGTGGAACTGAAGCTTTCTTT CASSWDRGGTEAFF
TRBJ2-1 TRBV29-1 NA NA TGCAGCGTTGTCTATTACAATGAGCAGTTCTTC CSVVYYNEQFF
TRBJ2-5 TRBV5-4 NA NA TGTGCCAGCAGCTCGTGGCGGGGAAGGCCCGGGACCCAGTACTTC CASSSWRGRPGTQYF
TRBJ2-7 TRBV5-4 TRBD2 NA TGTGCCAGCAGCTTACAGACTAGCGGGACCTACGAGCAGTACTTC CASSLQTSGTYEQYF
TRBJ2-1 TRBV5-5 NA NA TGTGCCAGCAGCTTGGTCGCGTATGAGCAGTTCTTC CASSLVAYEQFF
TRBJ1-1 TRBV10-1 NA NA TGCGCCAGCAGTGAGTCGAAGTCCCCAGGGCGGCGGAGTAACACTGAAGCTTTCTTT CASSESKSPGRRSNTEAFF
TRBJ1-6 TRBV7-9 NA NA TGTGCCAGCAGCTTCTGGGCTGACGGTTCACCCCTCCACTTT CASSFWADGSPLHF